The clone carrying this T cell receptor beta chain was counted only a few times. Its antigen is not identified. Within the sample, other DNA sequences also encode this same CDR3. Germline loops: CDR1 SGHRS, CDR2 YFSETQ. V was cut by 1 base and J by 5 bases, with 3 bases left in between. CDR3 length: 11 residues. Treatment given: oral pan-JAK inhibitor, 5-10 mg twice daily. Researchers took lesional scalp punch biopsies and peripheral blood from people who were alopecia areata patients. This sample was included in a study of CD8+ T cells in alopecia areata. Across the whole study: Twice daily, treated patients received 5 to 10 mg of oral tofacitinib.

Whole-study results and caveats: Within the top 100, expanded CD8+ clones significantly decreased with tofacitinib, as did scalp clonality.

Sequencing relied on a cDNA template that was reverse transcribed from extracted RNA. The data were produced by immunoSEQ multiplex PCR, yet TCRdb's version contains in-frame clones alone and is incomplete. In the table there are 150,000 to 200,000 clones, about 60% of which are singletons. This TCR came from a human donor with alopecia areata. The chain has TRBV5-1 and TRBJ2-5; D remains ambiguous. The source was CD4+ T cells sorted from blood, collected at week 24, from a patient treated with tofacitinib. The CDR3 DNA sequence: TGCGCCAGCAGCTTGAGGGAGACCCAGTACTTC. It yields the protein CASSLRETQYF.